Below, one TCR beta chain is given with its context. Its antigen is as yet unknown. The data derive from a study of T cell responses to AZD1222 COVID-19 vaccine. Some clones are missing from TCRdb's copy, which holds only in-frame ones; the method was immunoSEQ multiplex PCR. The profile shows some 120,000 clones, about nine tenths of them singletons. Trimming stripped 2 bases from V and 0 bases from J, with 7 bases between. This CDR3 spans 14 amino acids. The germline V gene encodes CDR1 MNHNS and CDR2 SASEGT. Whole-study findings and limits: Clonal diversity was possibly underestimated, and the donors were mostly white British, with more females. Only 5 or 6 people who got AZD1222 tested seropositive at baseline.

The TCR was taken from an adult in good health. The rearrangement joins TRBV6-1 to TRBJ1-1, with unresolved D. The sample consisted of peripheral blood, taken on day 0 of AZD1222 vaccination. The CDR3 DNA reads as TGTGCCAGCAGTGAAAGAGCCCTGAACACTGAAGCTTTCTTT. Its translation: CASSERALNTEAFF.